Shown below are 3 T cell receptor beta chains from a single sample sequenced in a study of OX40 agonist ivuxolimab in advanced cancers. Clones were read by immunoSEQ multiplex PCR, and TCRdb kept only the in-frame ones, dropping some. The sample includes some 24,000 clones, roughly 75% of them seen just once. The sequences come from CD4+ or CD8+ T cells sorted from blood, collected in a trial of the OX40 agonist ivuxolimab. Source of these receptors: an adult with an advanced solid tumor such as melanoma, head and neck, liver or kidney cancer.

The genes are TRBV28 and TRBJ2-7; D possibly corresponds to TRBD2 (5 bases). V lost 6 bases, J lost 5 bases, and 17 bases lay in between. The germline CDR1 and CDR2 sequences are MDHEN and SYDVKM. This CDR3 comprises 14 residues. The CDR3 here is CASSLDWKSDEQYF. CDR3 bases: TGTGCCAGCAGCTTGGACTGGAAGTCTGACGAGCAGTACTTC.

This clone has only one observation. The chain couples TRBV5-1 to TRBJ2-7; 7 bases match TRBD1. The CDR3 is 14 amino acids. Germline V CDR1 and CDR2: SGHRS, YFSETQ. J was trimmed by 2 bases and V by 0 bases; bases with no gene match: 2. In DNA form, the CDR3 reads TGCGCCAGCAGCTTGGCCCAGGGGGCCTACGAGCAGTACTTC. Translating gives CASSLAQGAYEQYF.

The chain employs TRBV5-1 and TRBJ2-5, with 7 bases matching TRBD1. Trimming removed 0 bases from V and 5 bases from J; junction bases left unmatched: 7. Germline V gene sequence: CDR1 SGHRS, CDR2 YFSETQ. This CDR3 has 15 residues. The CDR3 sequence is CASSLGDRQTETQYF. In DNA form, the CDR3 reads TGCGCCAGCAGCTTGGGGGACAGACAGACGGAGACCCAGTACTTC.